This TCR beta chain was documented in a study of T cells in Graves' hyperthyroidism and ophthalmopathy. The wider study: Peripheral blood specimens were obtained at initial diagnosis, prior to any treatment.

Notes on the study in general: The model's output predicted ophthalmopathy at a median of about 6.5 months prior to onset. The majority of expanded thyroid clonotypes above 0.001 also appeared in blood.

Amplification of TCR beta CDR3 regions was performed using RNA transcripts as template. The HTBI primer set served for first-round RT-PCR of the TCR CDR3. TCRdb re-called the multiplex PCR reads through MiXCR, storing one row per CDR3 protein. The data show 350,000 to 450,000 distinct CDR3 sequences, 11% to 15% seen once. This clonotype has at least ten counts. Antigen unknown. The specimen sequenced was blood. The clonotype originates from a man aged 50 to 60 with Graves' ophthalmopathy.

The DNA for the CDR3 is TGTGCCAGCAGCGGTCATTCGGGCCTTAACTATGGCTACACCTTC. Protein sequence: CASSGHSGLNYGYTF. This rearrangement joins TRBV27 to TRBJ1-2; D call uncertain. The V end was cut by 6 bases, the J end by 1 base, with 15 bases between. The CDR3 sequence is 15 residues long. CDR1 is MNHEY, CDR2 SMNVEV, per germline (reference sequence).